This T cell receptor (beta chain) was sequenced for a study of OX40 agonist ivuxolimab in advanced cancers. Study-wide background: Head and neck, renal cell, melanoma or hepatocellular carcinoma were the cancers that dose-escalation patients had.

Comment on this clone: The antigen remains unidentified.

The V and J ends lost 4 bases and 5 bases respectively, with 12 bases between them. Germline V gene lookup returns CDR1 SGHDT and CDR2 YYEEEE. CDR3 length: 13 amino acids. People who had autoimmune disease history or systemic immunosuppression were excluded. Produced via immunoSEQ multiplex PCR; TCRdb's table is partial and in-frame only. The sample contains about 59,000 clones, almost 95% of which appear only once. Broader study findings: With doses of 0.1-3.0 mg/kg, partial responders showed among the lowest clonal expansion. Certain nonresponders likewise exhibited a low normalized T-cell clonal expansion.

This chain links TRBV5-6 with TRBJ2-5; D remains unclear. The input for sequencing was CD4+ or CD8+ T cells sorted from blood, taken in a trial of the OX40 agonist ivuxolimab. The source of this sequence is an adult with an advanced solid tumor such as melanoma, head and neck, liver or kidney cancer. CDR3 in DNA: TGTGCCAGCAGCCTGGACCCGTCGGAGACCCAGTACTTC. Translated: CASSLDPSETQYF.